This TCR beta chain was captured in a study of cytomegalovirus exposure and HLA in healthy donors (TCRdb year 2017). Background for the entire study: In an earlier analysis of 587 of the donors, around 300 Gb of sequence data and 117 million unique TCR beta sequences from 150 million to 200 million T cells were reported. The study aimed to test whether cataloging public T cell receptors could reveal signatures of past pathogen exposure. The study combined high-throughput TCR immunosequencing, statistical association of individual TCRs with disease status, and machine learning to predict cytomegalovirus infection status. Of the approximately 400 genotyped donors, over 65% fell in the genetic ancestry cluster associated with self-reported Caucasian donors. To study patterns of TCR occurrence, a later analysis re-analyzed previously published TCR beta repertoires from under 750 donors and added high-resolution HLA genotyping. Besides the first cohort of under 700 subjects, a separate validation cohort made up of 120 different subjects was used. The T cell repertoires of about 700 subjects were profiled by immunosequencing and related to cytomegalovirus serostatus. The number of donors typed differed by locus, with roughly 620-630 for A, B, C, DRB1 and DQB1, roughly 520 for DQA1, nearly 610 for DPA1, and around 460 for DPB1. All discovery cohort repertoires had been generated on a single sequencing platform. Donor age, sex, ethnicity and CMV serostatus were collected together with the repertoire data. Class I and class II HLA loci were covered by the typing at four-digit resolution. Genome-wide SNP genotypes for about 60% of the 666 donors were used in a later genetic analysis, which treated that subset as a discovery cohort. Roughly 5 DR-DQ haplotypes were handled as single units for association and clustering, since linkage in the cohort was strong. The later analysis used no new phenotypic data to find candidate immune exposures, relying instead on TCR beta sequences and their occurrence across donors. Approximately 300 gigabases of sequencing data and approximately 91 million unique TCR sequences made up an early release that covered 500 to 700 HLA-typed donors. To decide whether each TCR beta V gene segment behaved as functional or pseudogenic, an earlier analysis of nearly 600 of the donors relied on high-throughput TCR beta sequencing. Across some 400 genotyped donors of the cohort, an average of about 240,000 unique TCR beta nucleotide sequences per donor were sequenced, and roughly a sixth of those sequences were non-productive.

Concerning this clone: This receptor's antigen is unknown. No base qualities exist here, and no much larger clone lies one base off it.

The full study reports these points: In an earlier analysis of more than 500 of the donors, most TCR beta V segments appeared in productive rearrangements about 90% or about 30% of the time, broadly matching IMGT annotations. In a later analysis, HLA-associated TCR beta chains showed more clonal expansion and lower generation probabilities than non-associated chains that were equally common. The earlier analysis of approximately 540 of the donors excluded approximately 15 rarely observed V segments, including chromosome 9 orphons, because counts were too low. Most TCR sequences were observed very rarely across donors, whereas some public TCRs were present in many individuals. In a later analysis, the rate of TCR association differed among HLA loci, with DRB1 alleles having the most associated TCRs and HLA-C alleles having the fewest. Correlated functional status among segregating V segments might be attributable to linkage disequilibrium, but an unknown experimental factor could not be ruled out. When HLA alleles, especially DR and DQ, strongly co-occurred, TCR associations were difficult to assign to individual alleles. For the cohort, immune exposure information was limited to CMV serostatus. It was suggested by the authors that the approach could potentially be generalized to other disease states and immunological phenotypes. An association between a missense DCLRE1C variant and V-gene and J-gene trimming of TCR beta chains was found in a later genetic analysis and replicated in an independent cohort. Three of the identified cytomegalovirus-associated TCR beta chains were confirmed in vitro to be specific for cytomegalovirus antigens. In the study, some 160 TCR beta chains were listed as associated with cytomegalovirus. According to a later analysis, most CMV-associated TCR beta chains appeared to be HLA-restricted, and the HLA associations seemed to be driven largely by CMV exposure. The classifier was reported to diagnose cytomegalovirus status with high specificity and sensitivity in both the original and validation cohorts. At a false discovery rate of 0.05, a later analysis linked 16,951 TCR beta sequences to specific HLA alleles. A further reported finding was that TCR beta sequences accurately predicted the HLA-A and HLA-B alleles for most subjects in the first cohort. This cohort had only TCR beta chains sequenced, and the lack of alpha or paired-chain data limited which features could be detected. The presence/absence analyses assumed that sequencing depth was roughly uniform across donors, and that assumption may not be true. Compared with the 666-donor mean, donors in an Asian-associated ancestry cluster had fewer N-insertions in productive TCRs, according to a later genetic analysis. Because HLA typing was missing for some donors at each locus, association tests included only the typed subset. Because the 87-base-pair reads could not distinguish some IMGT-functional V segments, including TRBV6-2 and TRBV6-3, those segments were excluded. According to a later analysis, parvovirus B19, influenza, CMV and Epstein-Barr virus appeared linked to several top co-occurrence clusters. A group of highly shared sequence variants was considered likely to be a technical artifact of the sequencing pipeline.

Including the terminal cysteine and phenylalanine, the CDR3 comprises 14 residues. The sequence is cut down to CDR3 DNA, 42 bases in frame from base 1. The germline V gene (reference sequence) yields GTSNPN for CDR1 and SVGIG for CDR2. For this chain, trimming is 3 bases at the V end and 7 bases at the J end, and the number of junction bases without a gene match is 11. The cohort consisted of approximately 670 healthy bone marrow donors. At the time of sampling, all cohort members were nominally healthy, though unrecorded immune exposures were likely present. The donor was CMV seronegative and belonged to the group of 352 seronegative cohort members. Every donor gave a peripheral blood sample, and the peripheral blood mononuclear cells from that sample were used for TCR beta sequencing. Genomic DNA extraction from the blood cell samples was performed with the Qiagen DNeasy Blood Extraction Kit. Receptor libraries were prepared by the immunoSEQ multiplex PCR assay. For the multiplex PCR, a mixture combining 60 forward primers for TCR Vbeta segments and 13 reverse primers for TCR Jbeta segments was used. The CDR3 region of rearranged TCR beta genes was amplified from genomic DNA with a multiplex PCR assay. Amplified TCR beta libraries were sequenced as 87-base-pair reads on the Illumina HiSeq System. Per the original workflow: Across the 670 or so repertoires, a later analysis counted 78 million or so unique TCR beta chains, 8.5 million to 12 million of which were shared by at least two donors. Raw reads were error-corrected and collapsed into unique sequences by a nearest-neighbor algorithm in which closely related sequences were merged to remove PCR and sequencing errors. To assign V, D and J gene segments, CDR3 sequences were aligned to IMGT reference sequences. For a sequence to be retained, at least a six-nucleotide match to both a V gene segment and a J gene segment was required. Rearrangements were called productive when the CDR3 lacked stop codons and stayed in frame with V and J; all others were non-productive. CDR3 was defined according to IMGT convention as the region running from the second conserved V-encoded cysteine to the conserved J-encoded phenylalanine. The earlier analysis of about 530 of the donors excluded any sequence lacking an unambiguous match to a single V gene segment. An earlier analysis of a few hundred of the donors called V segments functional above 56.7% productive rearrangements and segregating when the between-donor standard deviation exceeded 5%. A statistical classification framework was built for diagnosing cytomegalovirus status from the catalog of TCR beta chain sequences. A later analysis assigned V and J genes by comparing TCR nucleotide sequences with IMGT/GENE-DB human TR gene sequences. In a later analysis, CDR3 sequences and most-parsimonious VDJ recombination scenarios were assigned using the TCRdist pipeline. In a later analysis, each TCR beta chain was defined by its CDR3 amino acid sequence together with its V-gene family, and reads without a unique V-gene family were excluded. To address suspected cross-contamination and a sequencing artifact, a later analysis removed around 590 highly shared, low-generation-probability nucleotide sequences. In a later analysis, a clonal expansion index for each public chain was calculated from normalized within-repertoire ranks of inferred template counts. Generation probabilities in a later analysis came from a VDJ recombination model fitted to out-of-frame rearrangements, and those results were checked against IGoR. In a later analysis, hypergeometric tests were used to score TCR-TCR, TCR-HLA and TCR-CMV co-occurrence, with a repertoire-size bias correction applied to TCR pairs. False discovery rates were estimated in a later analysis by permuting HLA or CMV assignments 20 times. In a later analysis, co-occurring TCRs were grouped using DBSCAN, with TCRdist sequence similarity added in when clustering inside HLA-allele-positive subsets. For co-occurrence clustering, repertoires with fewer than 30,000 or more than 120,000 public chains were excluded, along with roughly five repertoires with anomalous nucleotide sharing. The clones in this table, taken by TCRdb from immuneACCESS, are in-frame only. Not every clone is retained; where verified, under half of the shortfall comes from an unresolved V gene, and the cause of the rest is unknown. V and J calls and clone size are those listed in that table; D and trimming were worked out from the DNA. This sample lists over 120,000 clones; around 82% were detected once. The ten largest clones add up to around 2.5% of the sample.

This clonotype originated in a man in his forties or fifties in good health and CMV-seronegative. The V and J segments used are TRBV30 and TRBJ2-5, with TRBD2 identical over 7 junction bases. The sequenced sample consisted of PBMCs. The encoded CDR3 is CAWSATGRTGTQYF. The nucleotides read TGTGCCTGGAGCGCCACCGGGAGGACGGGGACCCAGTACTTC.